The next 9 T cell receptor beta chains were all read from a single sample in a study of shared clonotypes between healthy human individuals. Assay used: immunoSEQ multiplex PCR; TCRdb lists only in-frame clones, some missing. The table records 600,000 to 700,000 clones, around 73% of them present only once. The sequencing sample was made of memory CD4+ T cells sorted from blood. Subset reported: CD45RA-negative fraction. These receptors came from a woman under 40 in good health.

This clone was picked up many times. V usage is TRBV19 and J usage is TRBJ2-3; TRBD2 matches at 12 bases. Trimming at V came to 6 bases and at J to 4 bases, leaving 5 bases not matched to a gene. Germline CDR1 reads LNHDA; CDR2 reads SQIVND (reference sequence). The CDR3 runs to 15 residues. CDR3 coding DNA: TGTGCCAGTAGGGGACTAGCGGGCGTGTCAGATACGCAGTATTTT. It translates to CASRGLAGVSDTQYF.

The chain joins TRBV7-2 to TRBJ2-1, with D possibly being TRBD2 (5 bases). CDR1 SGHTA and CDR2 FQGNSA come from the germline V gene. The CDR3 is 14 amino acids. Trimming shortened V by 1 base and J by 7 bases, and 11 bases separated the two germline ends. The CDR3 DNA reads TGTGCCAGCAGCTTAGGAGGACTCTTTAATGAGCAGTTCTTC. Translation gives CASSLGGLFNEQFF.

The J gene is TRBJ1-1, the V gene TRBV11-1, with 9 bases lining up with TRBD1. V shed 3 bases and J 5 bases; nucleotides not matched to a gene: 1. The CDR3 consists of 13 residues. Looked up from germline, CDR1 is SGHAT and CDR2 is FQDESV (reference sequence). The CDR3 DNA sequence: TGTGCCAGCAGCTTCGACAGGGGGACTGAAGCTTTCTTT. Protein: CASSFDRGTEAFF.

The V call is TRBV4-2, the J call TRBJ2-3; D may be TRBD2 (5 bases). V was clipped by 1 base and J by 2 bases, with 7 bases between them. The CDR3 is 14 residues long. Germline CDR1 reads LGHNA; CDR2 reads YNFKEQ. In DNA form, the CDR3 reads TGTGCCAGCAGCCAAGCGGGAAACACAGATACGCAGTATTTT. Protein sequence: CASSQAGNTDTQYF.

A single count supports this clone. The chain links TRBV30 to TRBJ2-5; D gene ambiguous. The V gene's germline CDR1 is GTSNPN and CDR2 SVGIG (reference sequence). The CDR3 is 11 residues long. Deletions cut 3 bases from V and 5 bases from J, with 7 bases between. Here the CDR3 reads CAWRGWETQYF. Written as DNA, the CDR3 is TGTGCCTGGAGGGGCTGGGAGACCCAGTACTTC. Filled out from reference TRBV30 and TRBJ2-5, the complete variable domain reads SQTIHQWPATLVQPVGSPLSLECTVEGTSNPNLYWYRQAAGRGLQLLFYSVGIGQISSEVPQNLSASRPQDRQFILSSKKLLLSDSGFYLCAWRGWETQYFGPGTRLLVL.

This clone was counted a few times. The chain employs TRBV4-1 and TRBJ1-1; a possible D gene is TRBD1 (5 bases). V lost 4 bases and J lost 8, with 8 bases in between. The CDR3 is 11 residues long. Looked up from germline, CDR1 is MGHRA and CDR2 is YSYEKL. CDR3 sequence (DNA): TGCGCCAGCAGCCGGGGGGGAGAAGCTTTCTTT. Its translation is CASSRGGEAFF.

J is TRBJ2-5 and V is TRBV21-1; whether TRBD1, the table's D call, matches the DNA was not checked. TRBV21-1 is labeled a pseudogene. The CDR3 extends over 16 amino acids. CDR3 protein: CARIEVGQSLTETQYF. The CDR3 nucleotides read TGTGCCCGGATCGAGGTTGGACAGTCTTTGACGGAGACCCAGTACTTC.

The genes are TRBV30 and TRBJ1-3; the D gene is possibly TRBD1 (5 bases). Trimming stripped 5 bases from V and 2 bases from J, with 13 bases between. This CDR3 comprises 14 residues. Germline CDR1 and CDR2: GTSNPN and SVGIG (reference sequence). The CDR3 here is CAWAPGGAGNTIYF. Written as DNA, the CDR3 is TGTGCCTGGGCCCCGGGGGGGGCTGGAAACACCATATATTTT.

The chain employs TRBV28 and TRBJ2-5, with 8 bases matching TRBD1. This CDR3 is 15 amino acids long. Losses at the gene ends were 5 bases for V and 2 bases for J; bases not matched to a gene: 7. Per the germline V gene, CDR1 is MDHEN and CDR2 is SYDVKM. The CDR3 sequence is CASSGRTGPQETQYF. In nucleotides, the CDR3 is TGTGCCAGCAGTGGCCGGACAGGGCCACAAGAGACCCAGTACTTC.